A single sample is the source of the 27 T cell receptor beta chains below, sequenced in a study of human CD8 memory T cell subsets (TCRdb year 2020). Sequencing took place on a NextSeq 550. A Human TCR Profiling Kit was used to prepare UMI-labeled 5' RACE TCRbeta libraries. Based on TCRdb reprocessing of the reads, there is one entry per CDR3 protein sequence, and DNA is missing. The table held for this sample gives 3,000 to 4,500 distinct CDR3 sequences. About 30% of the sample is in the top ten clones. The specimen was CD8+ effector memory T cells (TEM) sorted from PBMCs. The cell subset or site tag for this specimen amounts to: effector memory CD8 T cells, CCR7- CD45RO+ CD95+. The receptors shown here come from a human donor in good health.

The rearrangement links TRBV11-3 to TRBJ2-1; TCRdb designates TRBD1, a call that cannot be tested without DNA. There are 12 residues in the CDR3. The germline V gene encodes CDR1 SGHNT and CDR2 YENEEA. The CDR3: CASSSQGNEQFF.

This chain's CDR3 is CSVPRGSGELFF. This chain joins TRBV29-1 and TRBJ2-2. This CDR3 region has 12 residues. Germline V gene data show CDR1 as SQVTM and CDR2 as ANQGSEA.

The J gene is TRBJ2-3, the V gene TRBV11-3. Germline values: CDR1 SGHNT, CDR2 YENEEA. CDR3 length: 13 residues. The CDR3 reads CASSLAITDTQYF.

Judged by frequency, this clonotype is medium-sized. The chain is built from TRBV10-1 and TRBJ2-2; TCRdb's assignment of TRBD1 cannot be checked, as there is no DNA. CDR1 and CDR2 (germline): WNHNN, SYGVQD (reference sequence). The CDR3 extends over 14 amino acids. The CDR3 protein is CASSGGAETGELFF.

This clonotype ranks as medium-sized (0.01 to 0.1%) in terms of frequency. The chain combines TRBV12-3 or TRBV12-4 with TRBJ2-1; absent DNA, TCRdb's TRBD1 call cannot be checked. The CDR3 runs to 15 residues. The CDR3: CASSWTGGPYNEQFF.

The V gene is TRBV6-4, the J gene TRBJ2-2; the TRBD2 assignment by TCRdb is unverifiable without DNA. Germline V lookup: CDR1 MRHNA, CDR2 SNTAGT. CDR3 length: 15 amino acids. The CDR3: CASSSDSGNTGELFF.

The chain combines TRBV6-2 or TRBV6-3 with TRBJ2-7. The CDR3 spans 13 residues. Germline CDR1 reads MNHEY; CDR2 reads SVGEGT. CDR3 amino acids: CASSWVGPYEQYF.

The V call is TRBV30, the J call TRBJ2-7. The germline V gene has CDR1 GTSNPN and CDR2 SVGIG (reference sequence). The length of the CDR3 is 14 residues. The CDR3 region is CAWSVGDGRWEQYF. Looking up the rest from reference TRBV30 and TRBJ2-7 gives the full variable domain: SQTIHQWPATLVQPVGSPLSLECTVEGTSNPNLYWYRQAAGRGLQLLFYSVGIGQISSEVPQNLSASRPQDRQFILSSKKLLLSDSGFYLCAWSVGDGRWEQYFGPGTRLTVT.

This clonotype is called medium-sized based on its frequency. J is TRBJ2-7 and V is TRBV7-9; without DNA, the TCRdb call of TRBD1 cannot be checked. The CDR3 is 13 residues long. CDR1 and CDR2 (germline): SEHNR, FQNEAQ (reference sequence). CDR3 loop: CASSLILGDEQYF.

V usage is TRBV15 and J usage is TRBJ1-1. The CDR3 is made up of 13 amino acids. CDR1 is LNHNV, CDR2 YYDKDF, per germline (reference sequence). This chain's CDR3 is CATSGGGYTEAFF.

CDR3 in amino acids: CASSPGLGEGYEQYF. V usage is TRBV7-6 and J usage is TRBJ2-7; TCRdb names TRBD2, which stays unverified in the absence of DNA. Germline V lookup: CDR1 SGHVS, CDR2 FNYEAQ. This CDR3 region has 15 residues.

This clonotype is classed as medium-sized by frequency. This chain uses TRBV14 with TRBJ2-1; TCRdb proposes TRBD2, but this gene call is untestable without DNA. This CDR3 region has 15 residues. Germline V gene data show CDR1 as SGHDN and CDR2 as FVKESK. CDR3 protein: CASSRGRSSYNEQFF.

The rearrangement joins TRBV4-2 to TRBJ2-1; with no DNA, the TCRdb D assignment of TRBD2 cannot be verified. CDR3 size: 16 residues. CDR1 and CDR2 (germline): LGHNA, YNFKEQ. This CDR3 reads CASSQDEGGPYNEQFF.

The chain combines TRBV19 with TRBJ2-5; TCRdb returns TRBD2, unconfirmable since there is no DNA. The CDR3 covers 15 residues. Germline CDR1 LNHDA, CDR2 SQIVND (reference sequence). The CDR3 region is CASSIFGGGEETQYF.

Judged by frequency, this clonotype is medium-sized. The chain links TRBV20-1 to TRBJ2-2; TCRdb names TRBD2, which stays unverified in the absence of DNA. The V gene's germline CDR1 is DFQATT and CDR2 SNEGSKA (reference sequence). CDR3 size: 17 residues. The CDR3 reads CSARELIRDGYTRELFF.

The chain employs TRBV7-7 and TRBJ2-1. CDR3 length equals 15 residues. Per the germline V gene, CDR1 is SSHAT and CDR2 is FNYEAQ (reference sequence). CDR3 residues: CASSPTGAAYNEQFF.

The V call is TRBV7-9, the J call TRBJ2-3; checking the TCRdb D call of TRBD1 is not possible without DNA. Germline lookup yields CDR1 SEHNR and CDR2 FQNEAQ (reference sequence). This CDR3 contains 12 residues. The CDR3 is CAKAGDEDTQYF.

V is TRBV20-1 and J is TRBJ1-3. Germline loops: CDR1 DFQATT, CDR2 SNEGSKA (reference sequence). The CDR3 totals 13 residues. The chain's CDR3 is CSAIAPSGNTIYF.

This clonotype counts as medium-sized (0.01 to 0.1%) by frequency. J is TRBJ1-2 and V is TRBV10-2; as DNA is missing, the TRBD1 call by TCRdb cannot be tested. Germline CDR1 WSHSY, CDR2 SAAADI. The CDR3 has 14 amino acids. CDR3 in amino acids: CASSERTGRHGYTF.

The chain links TRBV28 to TRBJ2-7; the TCRdb call, TRBD1, lacks DNA for checking. Per the germline V gene, CDR1 is MDHEN and CDR2 is SYDVKM. The CDR3 has 15 amino acids. CDR3 protein: CASSFNAGGAKEQYF.

Measured by frequency, this clonotype is medium-sized. The rearrangement uses TRBV27 and TRBJ1-2. The germline CDR1 and CDR2 sequences are MNHEY and SMNVEV (reference sequence). The CDR3 is made up of 17 amino acids. The CDR3 protein is CASSLLGSLSGFPGYTF.

The chain couples TRBV3-1 to TRBJ1-5; TCRdb's assignment of TRBD1 cannot be checked, as there is no DNA. There are 15 residues in the CDR3. The germline gives CDR1 LGHDT, CDR2 YNNKEL (reference sequence). The CDR3 is CASSQDRQSGQPQHF.

The chain recombines TRBV12-3 or TRBV12-4 with TRBJ2-1. This CDR3 region has 15 residues. This CDR3 is CASSLGGLLYNEQFF.

The V gene is TRBV28, the J gene TRBJ2-3; lacking DNA, the TRBD2 call made by TCRdb goes unchecked. The CDR3 extends over 17 amino acids. The V gene's germline CDR1 is MDHEN and CDR2 SYDVKM. The CDR3 spells CASSSPRAGASTDTQYF.

This clonotype shows up as medium-sized by frequency. The V call is TRBV9, the J call TRBJ2-7; TCRdb lists TRBD1, though no DNA is available to test this call. There are 15 residues in the CDR3. Germline CDR1 reads SGDLS; CDR2 reads YYNGEE. The CDR3 protein is CASSQTGQGYYEQYF.

This chain uses TRBV30 with TRBJ1-4; TCRdb gives TRBD1 as the D gene, but with no DNA this cannot be confirmed. The CDR3 is made up of 14 amino acids. The germline gives CDR1 GTSNPN, CDR2 SVGIG (reference sequence). The CDR3 loop reads CAWSERSGREKLFF.

The genes are TRBV12-3 or TRBV12-4 and TRBJ2-3. CDR3 length: 11 residues. CDR3 sequence: CASSLSNTQYF.